This is a list of T cell receptor beta chains from one sample in a study of blood T cell repertoires in COVID-19. Method: immunoSEQ multiplex PCR; TCRdb's copy keeps in-frame clones and lacks some. The repertoire holds around 62,000 clones, with roughly 88% as singletons. Sequenced sample: peripheral blood. These receptors all stem from a woman aged 60-75 years with COVID-19, enrolled during active disease. The CDR3 runs from the conserved cysteine through the conserved F or W. D genes are given only for firm matches. Size values are once, few and many counts, or a class for expanded clones, and some rows have none.

size,J,D,V,DNA,CDR3
-,TRBJ2-7,TRBD1,TRBV5-4,TGTGCCAGCAGCGAACCGGGACAGCGCTACGAGCAGTACTTC,CASSEPGQRYEQYF
-,TRBJ1-2,TRBD1,TRBV5-4,TGTGCCAGCAGCTCGATGATACAGGGGGCAGGTGGCTACACCTTC,CASSSMIQGAGGYTF
-,TRBJ1-4,TRBD1,TRBV4-1,TGCGCCAGCAGCCAAAGGACAGGGGGCGGCCTTGGTGAAAAACTGTTTTTT,CASSQRTGGGLGEKLFF
few,TRBJ2-7,-,TRBV5-1,TGCGCCAGCAGCCCCCGGGGCTACGAGCAGTACTTC,CASSPRGYEQYF
-,TRBJ1-1,-,TRBV12-5,TGTGCTAGTGCCCTCGGGGGGTCCACTGAAGCTTTCTTT,CASALGGSTEAFF
-,TRBJ2-7,TRBD1,TRBV7-9,TGTGCCAGCAGCTTAAAAGAATCCGGGACAGGGAACTACGAGCAGTACTTC,CASSLKESGTGNYEQYF
-,TRBJ1-1,-,TRBV19,TGTGCCGCGAGTAGCTCGGGGGTCACTGAAGCTTTCTTT,CAASSSGVTEAFF
-,TRBJ2-1,TRBD2,TRBV29-1,TGCAGCGTTGAAGGGGATGAGCGGGGAGAGGGAAATGAGCAGTTCTTC,CSVEGDERGEGNEQFF
-,TRBJ2-1,TRBD2,TRBV4-1,TGCGCCAGCAGCCAAGAAGAGAGCGGGGGGTCGAATGAGCAGTTCTTC,CASSQEESGGSNEQFF
-,TRBJ2-7,TRBD2,TRBV19,TGTGCCAGTAGTGCTAGCGGGAGCGACTACGAGCAGTACTTC,CASSASGSDYEQYF
-,TRBJ2-1,TRBD1,TRBV29-1,TGCAGCGTTGGGGGGACAGGGGGCAGGAGGAGTGAGCAGTTCTTC,CSVGGTGGRRSEQFF
-,TRBJ1-5,-,TRBV6-1,TGTGCCAGCAGTGATCAAAACAGGGCAAATCAGCCCCAGCATTTT,CASSDQNRANQPQHF
-,TRBJ2-7,-,TRBV5-6,TGTGCCAGCAGCCCGCCTCGGGGTCACTCCTACGAGCAGTACTTC,CASSPPRGHSYEQYF
-,TRBJ1-3,-,TRBV5-1,TGCGCCAGCAGCTTGGCGGAGGGTAGTGGAAACACCATATATTTT,CASSLAEGSGNTIYF
-,TRBJ1-2,-,TRBV5-1,TGCGCCAGCAGCTTTGGGGGGAACGACTATGGCTACACCTTC,CASSFGGNDYGYTF
-,TRBJ2-3,-,TRBV24-1,TGTGCCACCAGTGATTACAGGGGACTCACAGATACGCAGTATTTT,CATSDYRGLTDTQYF
-,TRBJ2-7,TRBD2,TRBV11-3,TGTGCCAGCAGCTTATCAGTAGCGGGACGGGAGCAGTACTTC,CASSLSVAGREQYF
-,TRBJ1-4,-,TRBV4-3,TGCGCCAGCAGCCGGGCGACAGGCGCTAATGAAAAACTGTTTTTT,CASSRATGANEKLFF
-,TRBJ1-2,-,TRBV11-3,TGTGCCAGCAGCTTAACGGGTTTGTATGGCTACACCTTC,CASSLTGLYGYTF
once,TRBJ1-3,-,TRBV9,TGTGCCAGCAGAGGTGGGGGGGCTTCTGGAAACACCATATATTTT,CASRGGGASGNTIYF
-,TRBJ2-1,-,TRBV5-1,TGCGCCAGCAGAGATGCTCCCAGCTCCTACAATGAGCAGTTCTTC,CASRDAPSSYNEQFF
once,TRBJ1-5,-,TRBV30,TGTGCCTGGAGTGTACTTCGGAGCCAGCCCCAGCATTTT,CAWSVLRSQPQHF
-,TRBJ1-4,-,TRBV7-9,TGTGCCAGCAGCTCCCCTGAAGGGGTATTTAATGAAAAACTGTTTTTT,CASSSPEGVFNEKLFF
-,TRBJ2-2,-,TRBV5-1,TGCGCCAGCAATGACCCCGCGGGCACCGGGGAGCTGTTTTTT,CASNDPAGTGELFF
once,TRBJ1-1,TRBD1,TRBV6-5,TGTGCCAGCAGTTCCACACAGGGGGCGTCGACTGAAGCTTTCTTT,CASSSTQGASTEAFF
-,TRBJ1-1,TRBD1,TRBV6-5,TGTGCCAGCAGTCGACAGGGGGCAGGGGTCGGAGCTTTCTTT,CASSRQGAGVGAFF